This T cell receptor (beta chain) was recovered during a study of OX40 agonist ivuxolimab in advanced cancers. Overall study results and limits: Partial responders at 0.1-3.0 mg/kg had among the lowest clonal expansion.

In regard to this clone: The antigen remains undetermined.

Some clones are missing from TCRdb's copy, which holds only in-frame ones; the method was immunoSEQ multiplex PCR. The table includes over 55,000 clones, around 80% detected once. Germline V CDR1 and CDR2: SNHLY, FYNNEI. This CDR3 contains 17 residues. With 6 bases clipped from V and 2 bases from J, the junction kept 15 bases outside the gene matches. No patient had autoimmune disease or received systemic immunosuppression. This TCR was sampled from an adult with an advanced solid tumor such as melanoma, head and neck, liver or kidney cancer. Material: CD4+ or CD8+ T cells sorted from blood, obtained in a trial of the OX40 agonist ivuxolimab. The chain recombines TRBV2 with TRBJ2-7, with TRBD1 identical over 8 bases. The CDR3 bases are TGTGCCAGCAGACCCGGGACAGGACATACCGGCACCTACGAGCAGTACTTC. Its protein product is CASRPGTGHTGTYEQYF.